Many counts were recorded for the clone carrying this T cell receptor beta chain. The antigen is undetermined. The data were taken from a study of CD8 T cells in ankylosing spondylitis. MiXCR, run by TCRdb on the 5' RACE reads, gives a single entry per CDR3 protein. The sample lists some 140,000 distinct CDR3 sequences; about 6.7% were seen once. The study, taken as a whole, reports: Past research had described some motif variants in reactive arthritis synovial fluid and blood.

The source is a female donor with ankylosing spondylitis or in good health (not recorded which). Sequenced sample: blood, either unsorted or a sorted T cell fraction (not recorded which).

The chain's CDR3 is CSATDRPLPNGELFF. The CDR3 DNA is TGCAGTGCCACGGACAGGCCCCTTCCAAACGGGGAGCTGTTTTTT. The chain joins TRBV20-1 to TRBJ2-2; 7 bases align to TRBD1. The ends lost 6 bases at V and 7 bases at J; junction bases unmatched: 14. From germline, CDR1 is DFQATT and CDR2 SNEGSKA (reference sequence). The CDR3 length is 15 residues.